The clone carrying this T cell receptor beta chain has only a few counts. This same CDR3 is encoded by further DNA sequences in the sample. PCR used 60 Vbeta primers and 13 Jbeta primers. Profiled with immunoSEQ multiplex PCR; TCRdb holds only in-frame clones, not every one. The table records approximately 88,000 clones, approximately 76% of them present only once. V was cut by 0 bases and J by 2 bases, with 11 bases left in between. Per the germline V gene, CDR1 is MNHEY and CDR2 is SVGAGI. The CDR3 has 16 amino acids. The data were obtained in a study of cytomegalovirus exposure and HLA in healthy donors.

This receptor was taken from a male donor in good health and CMV-seronegative. This chain uses TRBV6-5 with TRBJ2-1, with D tentatively TRBD2 (7 bases). Sequenced input: PBMCs. The CDR3 sequence: CASSYSWGGPYNEQFF. The CDR3 region has the DNA TGTGCCAGCAGTTACTCTTGGGGGGGCCCCTACAATGAGCAGTTCTTC.